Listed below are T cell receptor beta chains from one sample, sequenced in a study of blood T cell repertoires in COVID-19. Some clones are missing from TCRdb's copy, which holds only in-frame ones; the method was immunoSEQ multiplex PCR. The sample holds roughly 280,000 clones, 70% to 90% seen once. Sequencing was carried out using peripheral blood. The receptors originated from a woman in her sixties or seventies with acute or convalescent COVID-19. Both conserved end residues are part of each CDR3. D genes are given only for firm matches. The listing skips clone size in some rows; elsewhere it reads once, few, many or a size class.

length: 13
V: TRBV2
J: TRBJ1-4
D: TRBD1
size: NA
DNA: TGTGCCAGCAGTGTGGACAGGGGTGAAAAACTGTTTTTT
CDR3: CASSVDRGEKLFF

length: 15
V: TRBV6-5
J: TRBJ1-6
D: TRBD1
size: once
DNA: TGTGCCAGCGAGGGAAGCAGGGGGCGAAATTCACCCCTCCACTTT
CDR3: CASEGSRGRNSPLHF

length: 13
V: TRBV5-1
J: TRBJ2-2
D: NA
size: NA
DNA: TGCGCCAGCCGGACAGAGACCGTCGGGGAGCTGTTTTTT
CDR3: CASRTETVGELFF

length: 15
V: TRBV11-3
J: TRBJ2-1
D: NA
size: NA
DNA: TGTGCCAGCAGCCTCAGGGTAGCAGGTTACAATGAGCAGTTCTTC
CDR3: CASSLRVAGYNEQFF

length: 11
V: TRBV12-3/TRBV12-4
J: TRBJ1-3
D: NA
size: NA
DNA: TGTGCCAGCAGCCCCAGGGACACCATATATTTT
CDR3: CASSPRDTIYF

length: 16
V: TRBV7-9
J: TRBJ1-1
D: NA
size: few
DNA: TGTGCCAGCAGCTTAGTCACGGGGATAGGGAACACTGAAGCTTTCTTT
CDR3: CASSLVTGIGNTEAFF

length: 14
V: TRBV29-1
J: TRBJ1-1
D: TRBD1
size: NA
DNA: TGCAGCGTCCGTGACAGGGGGCGGAACACTGAAGCTTTCTTT
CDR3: CSVRDRGRNTEAFF

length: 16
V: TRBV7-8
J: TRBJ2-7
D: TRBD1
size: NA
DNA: TGTGCCAGCAGCTTAAAAGGGCAAGGGGGCAACTACGAGCAGTACTTC
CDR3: CASSLKGQGGNYEQYF

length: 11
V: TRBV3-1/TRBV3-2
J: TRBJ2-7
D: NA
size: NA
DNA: TGTGCCAGCAGCCAAGCGTACGAGCAGTACTTC
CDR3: CASSQAYEQYF

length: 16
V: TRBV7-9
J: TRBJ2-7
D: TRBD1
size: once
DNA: TGTGCCAGCAGCTTCTCAACCGGGACAGGGATCCACGAGCAGTACTTC
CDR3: CASSFSTGTGIHEQYF

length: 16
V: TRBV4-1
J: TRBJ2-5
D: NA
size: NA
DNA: TGCGCCAGCAGCCAAGTCACCACAGGGCACGCCGGTACCCAGTACTTC
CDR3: CASSQVTTGHAGTQYF

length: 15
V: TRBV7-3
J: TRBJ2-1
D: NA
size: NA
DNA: TGTGCCAGCAGCTTGGGGGCTGCCTCCTACAATGAGCAGTTCTTC
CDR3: CASSLGAASYNEQFF

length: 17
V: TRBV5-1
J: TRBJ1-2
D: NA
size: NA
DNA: TGCGCCAGCAGCTTGGGAGTCCCCGCTGTAGCTAACTATGGCTACACCTTC
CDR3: CASSLGVPAVANYGYTF

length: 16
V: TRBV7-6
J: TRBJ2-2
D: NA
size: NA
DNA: TGTGCCAGCAGCCCTCAACCCAGGGAATACACCGGGGAGCTGTTTTTT
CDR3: CASSPQPREYTGELFF

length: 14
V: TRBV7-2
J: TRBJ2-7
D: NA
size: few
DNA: TGTGCCAGCAGCTTCCGGACTGGGAACTACGAGCAGTACTTC
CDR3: CASSFRTGNYEQYF

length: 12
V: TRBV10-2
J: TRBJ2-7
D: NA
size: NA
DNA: TGCGCCAGCAGGGATACAGGGAGCGAGCAGTACTTC
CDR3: CASRDTGSEQYF

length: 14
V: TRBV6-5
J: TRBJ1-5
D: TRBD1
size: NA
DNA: TGTGCCAGCAGTCCCGGACAGGGCGTCGGGCCCCAGCATTTT
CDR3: CASSPGQGVGPQHF

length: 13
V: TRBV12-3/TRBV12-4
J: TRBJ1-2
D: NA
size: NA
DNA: TGTGCCAGCGCGGGGAGGGGACAATATGGCTACACCTTC
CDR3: CASAGRGQYGYTF

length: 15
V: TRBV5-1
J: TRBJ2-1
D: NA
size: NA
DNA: TGCGCCAGCAGCTTTGAAGGAGGGGCCTACAATGAGCAGTTCTTC
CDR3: CASSFEGGAYNEQFF